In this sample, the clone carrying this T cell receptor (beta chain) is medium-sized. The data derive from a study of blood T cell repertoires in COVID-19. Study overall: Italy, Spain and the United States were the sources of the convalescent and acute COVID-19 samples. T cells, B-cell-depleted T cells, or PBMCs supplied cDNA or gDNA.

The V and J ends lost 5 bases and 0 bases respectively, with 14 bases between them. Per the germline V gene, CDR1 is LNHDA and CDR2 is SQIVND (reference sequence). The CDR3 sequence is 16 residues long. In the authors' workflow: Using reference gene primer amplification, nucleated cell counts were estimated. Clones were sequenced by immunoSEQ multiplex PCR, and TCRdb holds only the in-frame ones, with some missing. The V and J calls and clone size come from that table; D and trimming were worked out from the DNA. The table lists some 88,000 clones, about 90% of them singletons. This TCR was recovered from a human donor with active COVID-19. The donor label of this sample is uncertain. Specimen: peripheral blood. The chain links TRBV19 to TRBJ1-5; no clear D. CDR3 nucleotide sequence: TGTGCCAGTAGTCGGATGCGGGTAGTTAGCAATCAGCCCCAGCATTTT. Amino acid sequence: CASSRMRVVSNQPQHF.